This is a list of T cell receptor beta chains from one sample in a study of glioma-infiltrating T cells. TCRdb re-derived calls from the multiplex PCR reads in MiXCR, one entry per CDR3 protein. The sample lists tens of thousands of distinct CDR3 sequences, 20% to 25% occurring once. Sequencing was performed on glioma tissue, nonneoplastic brain tissue, or PBMCs (not recorded which). The receptors here all came from a human donor with low-grade glioma or glioblastoma, undergoing nonglioma brain surgery, or in good health (not recorded which). Each CDR3 is given with its conserved first and last residue. D genes are given only for firm matches. Some rows have no size entry. The others give once, few or many, or a class for an expanded clone.

d_call	j_call	v_call	clone_size	cdr3_aa	cdr3_nt
.	TRBJ1-1	TRBV27	medium-sized	CASSLGKGLGTEAFF	TGTGCCAGCAGTTTGGGAAAAGGACTTGGCACTGAAGCTTTCTTT
TRBD1	TRBJ2-7	TRBV12-3/TRBV12-4	.	CASSLAGQGSFLYEQYF	TGTGCCAGCAGTTTAGCGGGACAGGGGTCCTTTCTCTACGAGCAGTACTTC
.	TRBJ1-1	TRBV5-1	many	CASRGGSDRQSSMNTEAFF	TGCGCCAGCAGGGGAGGATCAGATCGACAGAGCTCTATGAACACTGAAGCTTTCTTT
TRBD1	TRBJ2-4	TRBV19	.	CASSSRTGGNIQYF	TGTGCCAGTAGTTCCCGGACAGGAGGAAACATTCAGTACTTC
.	TRBJ2-1	TRBV7-2	few	CASSLEGAGRDNEQFF	TGTGCCAGCAGCTTAGAGGGTGCTGGTCGGGACAATGAGCAGTTCTTC
.	TRBJ2-3	TRBV18	many	CASSPQRTTDTQYF	TGTGCCAGCTCACCACAAAGAACCACAGATACGCAGTATTTT
TRBD1	TRBJ1-2	TRBV20-1	many	CSARVGSRGQGYTF	TGCAGTGCTAGAGTAGGGAGCAGGGGGCAGGGCTACACCTTC
.	TRBJ1-1	TRBV10-2	many	CASRENTEAFF	TGCGCCAGCAGGGAGAACACTGAAGCTTTCTTT
.	TRBJ1-5	TRBV15	many	CATSTGSGQPQHF	TGTGCCACCAGCACGGGTTCCGGCCAGCCCCAGCATTTT
.	TRBJ1-1	TRBV7-6	few	CASSLRIGTVNTEAFF	TGTGCCAGCAGCTTAAGGATAGGGACGGTGAACACTGAAGCTTTCTTT
.	TRBJ2-3	TRBV6-2/TRBV6-3	many	CASSYHPRARTDTQYF	TGTGCCAGCAGCTACCATCCGCGGGCACGCACAGATACGCAGTATTTT
.	TRBJ2-2	TRBV6-1	many	CASSGTRTGELFF	TGTGCCAGCAGTGGGACACGGACCGGGGAGCTGTTTTTT
.	TRBJ2-7	TRBV6-5	.	CASRLRGGLNEQYF	TGTGCCAGCAGGCTTAGGGGGGGGCTTAACGAGCAGTACTTC
.	TRBJ2-7	TRBV6-1	many	CASSTDRTYEQYF	TGTGCCAGCAGTACCGACAGAACCTACGAGCAGTACTTC
.	TRBJ2-7	TRBV6-6	many	CASSYSTPMGYEQYF	TGTGCCAGCAGTTACTCGACTCCGATGGGCTACGAGCAGTACTTC
.	TRBJ2-1	TRBV20-1	medium-sized	CSARPPGRRGNEQFF	TGCAGTGCTAGACCACCCGGACGCCGGGGCAATGAGCAGTTCTTC
.	TRBJ2-3	TRBV15	many	CATSRDLRRTDTQYF	TGTGCCACCAGCAGAGACCTCAGAAGGACAGATACGCAGTATTTT
.	TRBJ2-6	TRBV12-3/TRBV12-4	.	CASTPLLGANDLTF	TGTGCCAGCACCCCTCTTCTTGGGGCCAACGACCTGACTTTC
TRBD2	TRBJ2-1	TRBV19	.	CASNGDSSGRGGSSYNEQFF	TGTGCCAGTAATGGGGATTCTAGCGGGAGGGGGGGGAGCTCCTACAATGAGCAGTTCTTC
.	TRBJ2-7	TRBV20-1	medium-sized	CSASAAAYEQYF	TGCAGTGCTAGTGCTGCAGCTTACGAGCAGTACTTC
.	TRBJ1-1	TRBV4-1	many	CASSQDGPERLNTEAFF	TGCGCCAGCAGCCAAGATGGGCCCGAAAGGTTGAACACTGAAGCTTTCTTT
.	TRBJ2-3	TRBV5-4	.	CASSRLILGATDTQYF	TGTGCCAGCAGCCGACTAATTCTGGGAGCGACAGATACGCAGTATTTT
TRBD2	TRBJ2-3	TRBV6-1	many	CASSPGLAGTDTQYF	TGTGCCAGCAGCCCGGGACTAGCGGGCACAGATACGCAGTATTTT
TRBD1	TRBJ1-1	TRBV28	many	CASSSWTGENTEAFF	TGTGCCAGCAGTTCATGGACAGGCGAGAACACTGAAGCTTTCTTT
.	TRBJ2-5	TRBV5-4	few	CASSLSTPQETQYF	TGTGCCAGCAGCTTGTCCACCCCTCAAGAGACCCAGTACTTC
.	TRBJ1-1	TRBV6-1	many	CASSDWGQNTEAFF	TGTGCCAGCAGTGACTGGGGACAGAACACTGAAGCTTTCTTT
TRBD1	TRBJ2-3	TRBV5-4	many	CASSLPGTGNTDTQYF	TGTGCCAGCAGCCTACCCGGGACAGGGAACACAGATACGCAGTATTTT
.	TRBJ1-3	TRBV6-1	many	CASSPDFSGNTIYF	TGTGCCAGCAGTCCAGATTTCTCTGGAAACACCATATATTTT
.	TRBJ1-1	TRBV7-2	many	CASSRTAVNTEAFF	TGTGCCAGCAGCCGGACAGCGGTGAACACTGAAGCTTTCTTT
TRBD1	TRBJ2-1	TRBV15	many	CATSRDSGGRGYNEQFF	TGTGCCACCAGCAGAGATTCAGGGGGAAGGGGATACAATGAGCAGTTCTTC
.	TRBJ2-1	TRBV12-3/TRBV12-4	many	CASSSPFRGTSYNEQFF	TGTGCCAGCAGTTCCCCCTTCCGGGGTACTTCCTACAATGAGCAGTTCTTC
.	TRBJ2-3	TRBV10-1	many	CASSEPGGPTDTQYF	TGCGCCAGCAGTGAGCCTGGGGGCCCCACAGATACGCAGTATTTT
.	TRBJ2-7	TRBV5-1	many	CASSLAPDYEQYF	TGCGCCAGCAGCTTGGCCCCGGACTACGAGCAGTACTTC
.	TRBJ1-6	TRBV18	many	CASSPDGMSYNSPLHF	TGTGCCAGCTCACCAGACGGAATGAGCTATAATTCACCCCTCCACTTT
.	TRBJ1-1	TRBV18	.	CASSPFFGGTEAFF	TGTGCCAGCTCTCCCTTTTTTGGGGGGACTGAAGCTTTCTTT
TRBD1	TRBJ2-5	TRBV3-1	few	CASSQSAGGKTQYF	TGTGCCAGCAGCCAAAGTGCAGGGGGAAAGACCCAGTACTTC
.	TRBJ2-3	TRBV12-3/TRBV12-4	.	CASSLGGGDTDTQYF	TGTGCCAGCAGTTTAGGGGGCGGAGACACAGATACGCAGTATTTT
TRBD1	TRBJ1-1	TRBV20-1	many	CSATSGTGSSTEAFF	TGCAGTGCTACATCTGGGACAGGGAGTAGCACTGAAGCTTTCTTT
.	TRBJ1-2	TRBV2	many	CASSSTGSTSQPF	TGTGCCAGCAGCTCGACAGGTTCCACATCCCAGCCCTTC
.	TRBJ1-5	TRBV9	many	CASSPRDLTNQPQHF	TGTGCCAGCAGCCCCAGGGACCTTACTAATCAGCCCCAGCATTTT
.	TRBJ2-4	TRBV2	few	CASSVGGLAKNIQYF	TGTGCCAGCAGTGTTGGGGGACTAGCCAAAAACATTCAGTACTTC
.	TRBJ2-7	TRBV27	many	CASSSGRLGYEQYF	TGTGCCAGCAGTTCCGGACGGCTGGGTTACGAGCAGTACTTC
.	TRBJ1-1	TRBV5-1	many	CASSPLRTANTEAFF	TGCGCCAGCAGCCCCCTGAGGACAGCCAACACTGAAGCTTTCTTT
TRBD1	TRBJ1-2	TRBV4-2	.	CASSQRQGTYYGYTF	TGTGCCAGCAGCCAAAGACAGGGGACTTACTATGGCTACACCTTC
.	TRBJ1-3	TRBV5-1	few	CASSSGSLSGNTIYF	TGCGCCAGCAGCAGCGGATCACTCTCTGGAAACACCATATATTTT
.	TRBJ2-7	TRBV29-1	.	CSVEGGTTYEQYF	TGCAGCGTTGAAGGAGGGACAACCTACGAGCAGTACTTC
.	TRBJ1-2	TRBV3-1	many	CASSQGGKGYTF	TGTGCCAGCAGCCAAGGTGGGAAAGGCTACACCTTC
.	TRBJ2-1	TRBV20-1	many	CSAREQVFNEQFF	TGCAGTGCTAGAGAACAGGTTTTTAATGAGCAGTTCTTC
.	TRBJ2-3	TRBV5-6	.	CASSTPPDTQYF	TGTGCCAGCAGCACCCCGCCGGATACGCAGTATTTT
TRBD1	TRBJ2-3	TRBV19	many	CASTTGGLVTDTQYF	TGTGCCAGTACCACAGGGGGATTGGTCACAGATACGCAGTATTTT
.	TRBJ1-1	TRBV16	few	CASSRGQNTEAFF	TGTGCCAGCAGCCGAGGACAGAACACTGAAGCTTTCTTT
TRBD1	TRBJ2-7	TRBV20-1	many	CSARGPGQGSYEQYF	TGCAGTGCTAGAGGACCGGGACAGGGGTCCTACGAGCAGTACTTC
.	TRBJ2-3	TRBV9	many	CASSTPFRDYSTDTQYF	TGTGCCAGCAGCACCCCATTCCGGGATTATAGCACAGATACGCAGTATTTT
TRBD1	TRBJ1-2	TRBV27	many	CASSLLGQGYGYTF	TGTGCCAGCAGTTTATTGGGACAGGGTTATGGCTACACCTTC